The T cell receptor (beta chain) under discussion was sequenced for a study of T cells in Graves' hyperthyroidism and ophthalmopathy. The V gene lost 7 bases and the J gene lost 5 bases, with 15 bases spanning the gap. In germline, CDR1 is MNHNS, CDR2 SASEGT. CDR3 length equals 14 residues. The TCR beta CDR3 regions underwent amplification using RNA transcripts as the source. A set of HTBI primers served as the primers for a first-round RT-PCR of the TCR CDR3. TCRdb itself ran the multiplex PCR reads through MiXCR, one entry per CDR3 protein. Of 350,000 or so distinct CDR3 sequences listed, roughly 18% are singletons. Points on this clonotype: A clone one base away is much larger, so this may be a read error.

Sequences were obtained from blood. This TCR came from a woman aged 40 to 50 with Graves' ophthalmopathy. The chain is built from TRBV6-1 and TRBJ1-5, with D uncertain. The CDR3 spells CASITGSGHQPQHF. CDR3 DNA: TGTGCCAGCATAACCGGGTCTGGGCATCAGCCCCAGCATTTT.